This TCR beta chain was captured in a study of beta chain features in type 1 diabetes. One heparinised draw, averaging about 116 mL, was taken per donor. Via CD45RO/CCR7/CD25/CD127/CD95/CD27, cells of the CD4+ naive, central memory, regulatory and stem cell-like memory subsets were sorted. Expressed TCRB transcripts were sequenced because the isolated RNA had all been reverse transcribed beforehand. Libraries were prepared by immunoSEQ multiplex PCR; TCRdb keeps only in-frame clonotypes and omits some of them. Of over 600,000 clones listed, around 12% are singletons. As concerns this clone: The antigen remains unidentified.

Findings of the study overall: Reads derived from cDNA could over-represent cells showing high TCR expression. A moderate, significant TCRB CDR3 shortening appeared in type 1 diabetes across four CD4+ subsets. Type 1 diabetes patients showed fewer insertions and more deletions at VDJ junctions.

Sequenced: naive CD4+ T cells from blood. The TCR sequence derives from a man aged 25-40 years with type 1 diabetes.

The DNA for the CDR3 is TGTGCCAGCAGCTTAGGGCTGGGACAGAGATCCTACAATGAGCAGTTCTTC. Amino acids: CASSLGLGQRSYNEQFF. This chain uses TRBV11-3 with TRBJ2-1, with 7 bases identical to TRBD1. This CDR3 has 17 residues. After removal of 1 base from V and 1 base from J, the junction contained 7 bases not matched to a gene. Germline CDR1 and CDR2: SGHNT and YENEEA.